Each of the 26 T cell receptor beta chains below was sequenced from the same sample in a study of blood T cell repertoires in COVID-19. Assay: immunoSEQ multiplex PCR; the TCRdb copy retains only in-frame clones and omits some. The repertoire holds about 250,000 clones, 80% to 85% seen once, with roughly 3.6% in the top ten. The sequenced material came from PBMCs or T cells enriched from blood (not recorded which). The source of these receptors is a middle-aged man who had recovered from COVID-19.

V is TRBV6-2 or TRBV6-3 and J is TRBJ1-1, with D possibly TRBD1 on 6 matching bases. The CDR3 extends over 17 amino acids. V lost 2 bases, J lost 0 bases, and 16 bases lay in between. Germline lookup yields CDR1 MNHEY and CDR2 SVGEGT. This chain's CDR3 is CASSYPLGTPMNTEAFF. CDR3 coding DNA: TGTGCCAGCAGTTACCCTCTCGGGACACCAATGAACACTGAAGCTTTCTTT.

The chain combines TRBV9 with TRBJ2-2, with TRBD2 matching over 13 bases. The CDR3 contains 18 residues. V was clipped by 0 bases and J by 7 bases; unmatched bases: 9. Germline loops: CDR1 SGDLS, CDR2 YYNGEE. The CDR3 DNA reads TGTGCCAGCAGCGTAGTGGGCGGGGGACTAGCGGGAATCGGGGAGCTGTTTTTT. Amino acids: CASSVVGGGLAGIGELFF.

In this sample, this clone turned up a few times. The rearrangement joins TRBV3-1 (or the pseudogene TRBV3-2) to TRBJ1-4, with 7 bases lining up with TRBD1. Unmatched junction bases numbered 7, after V lost 5 bases and J lost 4 bases. This CDR3 has 15 residues. From germline, CDR1 is LGHDT and CDR2 YNNKEL (reference sequence). The DNA of the CDR3 is TGTGCCAGCAGCTTCGCAGGGGGAGTTAATGAAAAACTGTTTTTT. Encoded protein: CASSFAGGVNEKLFF.

V usage is TRBV2 and J usage is TRBJ2-2; a weak D match, TRBD1 (6 bases). The germline V gene encodes CDR1 SNHLY and CDR2 FYNNEI. The CDR3 covers 15 residues. V was clipped by 6 bases and J by 7 bases, with 18 bases between them. CDR3 sequence (DNA): TGTGCCAGCAGCGGGACACCCTCTAGGATCGGGGAGCTGTTTTTT. This codes for CASSGTPSRIGELFF.

The rearrangement links TRBV27 to TRBJ2-2, with no clear D. V gave up 2 bases and J gave up 7 bases, with 8 bases separating them. CDR3 size: 13 residues. Germline V CDR1 and CDR2: MNHEY, SMNVEV (reference sequence). CDR3 residues: CASSLGSGGELFF. The CDR3 coding sequence is TGTGCCAGCAGTTTAGGGTCGGGCGGGGAGCTGTTTTTT.

The genes are TRBV6-2 or TRBV6-3 and TRBJ1-2; 8 nucleotides line up with TRBD1. The CDR3 consists of 14 residues. Per the germline V gene, CDR1 is MNHEY and CDR2 is SVGEGT. The V segment lost 5 bases and the J segment 6 bases; nucleotides outside the gene matches: 8. The CDR3 DNA follows: TGTGCCAGCAGTGAGCTAGGACAGGGTGATGGCTACACCTTC. This sequence encodes CASSELGQGDGYTF.

V and J are TRBV19 and TRBJ1-5; 9 nucleotides line up with TRBD1. J lost 4 bases, V lost 8 bases, and 0 bases had no gene match. Per the germline V gene, CDR1 is LNHDA and CDR2 is SQIVND (reference sequence). The CDR3 sequence is 12 residues long. The DNA of the CDR3 is TGTGCCAGTGGACAGGGGAATCAGCCCCAGCATTTT. Its translation: CASGQGNQPQHF.

The rearrangement uses TRBV15 and TRBJ2-1; TRBD1 matches 9 bases. The CDR3 has 14 amino acids. V shed 1 base and J 8 bases; nucleotides not matched to a gene: 3. CDR1 is LNHNV, CDR2 YYDKDF, per germline (reference sequence). The CDR3 DNA follows: TGTGCCACCAGCAGAGCGAGGACAGGGGATGAGCAGTTCTTC. Translating it yields CATSRARTGDEQFF.

The chain employs TRBV6-4 and TRBJ2-7; tentative D call: TRBD1 (6 bases). CDR3 size: 15 residues. Germline V CDR1 and CDR2: MRHNA, SNTAGT. The ends were cut back, 3 bases at V and 2 bases at J, with 14 bases in the middle. The CDR3 sequence: CASSEFYNRAYEQYF. CDR3 nucleotide sequence: TGTGCCAGCAGTGAATTTTACAACAGGGCCTACGAGCAGTACTTC.

The chain uses TRBV14 and TRBJ1-3; D is perhaps TRBD1 (6 bases). Germline V gene sequence: CDR1 SGHDN, CDR2 FVKESK. Trimming took off 1 base at V and 2 bases at J, with 12 bases between the two ends. The CDR3 loop spans 16 amino acids. In DNA, the CDR3 is TGTGCCAGCAGCCAAGGGACAGTATTCACTGGAAACACCATATATTTT. Translating gives CASSQGTVFTGNTIYF.

This chain links TRBV30 with TRBJ1-4, with D hard to call. The CDR3 sequence is 15 residues long. The germline V gene encodes CDR1 GTSNPN and CDR2 SVGIG (reference sequence). V lost 2 bases and J 6 bases, leaving 16 bases between the germline ends. CDR3 in amino acids: CAWSLSLGGDEKLFF. The CDR3 nucleotides are TGTGCCTGGAGTTTAAGCCTGGGAGGAGATGAAAAACTGTTTTTT. The complete variable domain, with remaining parts taken from reference TRBV30 and TRBJ1-4, reads SQTIHQWPATLVQPVGSPLSLECTVEGTSNPNLYWYRQAAGRGLQLLFYSVGIGQISSEVPQNLSASRPQDRQFILSSKKLLLSDSGFYLCAWSLSLGGDEKLFFGSGTQLSVL.

The J gene is TRBJ2-3, the V gene TRBV27; a possible D gene is TRBD2 (6 bases). The CDR3 runs 14 residues. Deletions cut 5 bases from V and 6 bases from J, with 15 bases between. Looked up from germline, CDR1 is MNHEY and CDR2 is SMNVEV (reference sequence). CDR3 sequence reads: CASSPLAPLDTQYF. The CDR3 DNA is TGTGCCAGCAGTCCACTAGCCCCCCTGGATACGCAGTATTTT.

The chain uses TRBV5-4 and TRBJ1-2; no definite D call. Per the germline V gene, CDR1 is SGHNT and CDR2 is YYREEE (reference sequence). Trimming took 5 bases from V and 6 from J, leaving 17 bases between them. The CDR3 contains 14 residues. For the CDR3, the DNA is TGTGCCAGCAGTCCGCAGGTTCCCGAAAATGGCTACACCTTC. Encoded protein: CASSPQVPENGYTF.

The sample holds one count of this clone. This CDR3 is CTPGGRDGSYEQYF. The CDR3 nucleotides are TGCACTCCGGGGGGGCGGGACGGCTCCTACGAGCAGTACTTC. The rearrangement joins TRBV29-1 to TRBJ2-7; TRBD2 aligns across 8 bases. Germline V gene lookup returns CDR1 SQVTM and CDR2 ANQGSEA. The CDR3 consists of 14 residues.

The genes are TRBV6-5 and TRBJ1-2; 9 bases fit TRBD1. Per germline, CDR1 MNHEY and CDR2 SVGAGI. The CDR3 runs 15 residues. The ends lost 0 bases at V and 6 bases at J; junction bases unmatched: 5. In nucleotides, the CDR3 is TGTGCCAGCAGTTACTCGGGGACAGGGAGGGATGGCTACACCTTC. Its protein is CASSYSGTGRDGYTF.

About this clone itself: The same CDR3 also results from other DNA sequences found in this sample. The chain links TRBV6-5 to TRBJ1-1, with 8 bases identical to TRBD1. J lost 2 bases, V lost 2 bases, and 1 base had no gene match. The CDR3 is 14 residues long. Germline loops: CDR1 MNHEY, CDR2 SVGAGI. The chain's CDR3 is CASSYAGGNTEAFF. For the CDR3, the DNA is TGTGCCAGCAGTTACGCAGGGGGCAACACTGAAGCTTTCTTT.

The rearrangement links TRBV2 to TRBJ2-7, with a tentative D call TRBD1 (6 bases). Trimming left V 3 bases short and J 7 bases short, with 22 bases between. The CDR3 spans 16 residues. Germline CDR1 SNHLY, CDR2 FYNNEI. CDR3 sequence reads: CASSEVLGLTGSEQYF. The CDR3 nucleotides are TGTGCCAGCAGTGAGGTTCTTGGCTTGACAGGCTCTGAGCAGTACTTC. Using reference TRBV2 and TRBJ2-7 for the parts outside the CDR3, the full variable domain is EPEVTQTPSHQVTQMGQEVILRCVPISNHLYFYWYRQILGQKVEFLVSFYNNEISEKSEIFDDQFSVERPDGSNFTLKIRSTKLEDSAMYFCASSEVLGLTGSEQYFGPGTRLTVT.

This sequence joins TRBV5-1 and TRBJ1-2; D might be TRBD1 (6 bases). The CDR3 runs to 13 residues. V was cut by 2 bases and J by 2 bases, with 7 bases left in between. Germline V gives CDR1 SGHRS, CDR2 YFSETQ. The chain's CDR3 is CASSLGQNYGYTF. The CDR3, as DNA: TGCGCCAGCAGCTTAGGACAGAACTATGGCTACACCTTC.

This clone appeared a single time. The CDR3 is CASSLGLQWTGELFF. For the CDR3, the DNA is TGTGCCAGCAGCTTGGGACTCCAATGGACCGGGGAGCTGTTTTTT. The chain carries TRBV7-2 and TRBJ2-2, with TRBD2 as a possible D gene (6 bases). CDR3 length: 15 residues. Germline CDR1 and CDR2: SGHTA and FQGNSA. V dropped 3 bases and J dropped 5 bases, with 13 bases sitting between them.

This chain links TRBV28 with TRBJ2-7; 10 positions match TRBD1. The CDR3 sequence is 20 residues long. CDR1 is MDHEN, CDR2 SYDVKM, per germline. The V segment lost 5 bases and the J segment 4 bases; nucleotides outside the gene matches: 23. The CDR3 protein is CASSSAALGQGRSRSYEQYF. DNA for the CDR3: TGTGCCAGCAGTAGCGCCGCCCTGGGACAGGGGCGAAGCCGGTCGTACGAGCAGTACTTC.

This chain joins TRBV4-2 and TRBJ2-5; D gene unclear. V was shortened by 0 bases and J by 5 bases, with 7 bases between the two germline ends. The CDR3 is 13 residues long. Germline CDR1 LGHNA, CDR2 YNFKEQ. The CDR3 nucleotides are TGTGCCAGCAGCCAAGATTATGCGGAGACCCAGTACTTC. Its protein product is CASSQDYAETQYF.

This clone appeared a single time. This chain joins TRBV10-2 and TRBJ2-7; 10 nucleotides align to TRBD1. The CDR3 loop spans 21 amino acids. CDR1 WSHSY and CDR2 SAAADI come from the germline V gene. V was clipped by 6 bases and J by 6 bases; unmatched bases: 29. The CDR3 region has the DNA TGCGCCAGCAGCCCAGGGACAGGGGCGAGCGGGAAAGGTCGTCACTCTCTCGAGCAGTACTTC. It specifies CASSPGTGASGKGRHSLEQYF.

This clone was detected once. The J gene is TRBJ1-4, the V gene TRBV5-6; unclear D gene. The length of the CDR3 is 17 residues. V was cut by 0 bases and J by 8 bases, with 20 bases left in between. Looked up from germline, CDR1 is SGHDT and CDR2 is YYEEEE. DNA of the CDR3: TGTGCCAGCAGCTTGGCCCTCGTTACGGGATACCAAGAAAAACTGTTTTTT. Translating gives CASSLALVTGYQEKLFF.

This chain joins TRBV19 and TRBJ2-7; TRBD2 agrees at 11 bases. The germline CDR1 and CDR2 sequences are LNHDA and SQIVND (reference sequence). Trimming cost V 6 bases and J 4 bases; bases outside gene matches: 5. CDR3 size: 14 residues. The CDR3 DNA is TGTGCCAGTAGGGGCCTAGCGGGAGGTTACGAGCAGTACTTC. Its protein is CASRGLAGGYEQYF.

This clone occurred a few times. The chain is built from TRBV29-1 and TRBJ1-2; D perhaps matches TRBD1 (5 bases). Per germline, CDR1 SQVTM and CDR2 ANQGSEA. Trimming pared 3 bases from V and 8 bases from J, leaving 13 bases between. The CDR3 contains 12 residues. The CDR3 protein is CSVDEIRVGYTF. Here the CDR3 DNA reads TGCAGCGTTGACGAGATCAGGGTCGGCTACACCTTC.

V gene TRBV28 combines with J gene TRBJ2-5; 9 nucleotides line up with TRBD1. The germline V gene encodes CDR1 MDHEN and CDR2 SYDVKM. The CDR3 spans 14 residues. J was trimmed by 7 bases and V by 2 bases; bases with no gene match: 5. The CDR3 coding sequence is TGTGCCAGCAGTTTACCCCCGACAGGGGGGACCCAGTACTTC. It encodes CASSLPPTGGTQYF.